The 19 T cell receptor beta chains in this list originate from one sample, sequenced in a study of blood T cell repertoires in COVID-19. This table comes from immunoSEQ multiplex PCR, and its TCRdb copy is limited to in-frame clones, with some not included. This sample has approximately 150,000 clones, with about four fifths found just once. Sequencing input: peripheral blood. Receptor source: a human donor in a cohort sampled during active COVID-19.

The table lists this clone with a count of one. This CDR3 is CASSQDRVGEKLFF. In DNA, the CDR3 is TGTGCCAGCTCACAGGACAGGGTGGGTGAAAAACTGTTTTTT. The V call is TRBV18, the J call TRBJ1-4; TRBD1 agrees at 8 bases. The CDR3 extends over 14 amino acids. The junction had 5 bases not matched to a gene; V was cut back by 4 bases and J by 7 bases. Germline lookup yields CDR1 KGHSH and CDR2 LQKENI.

V and J are TRBV21-1 and TRBJ2-2; the table's TRBD1 call for D was not verified on the DNA. TRBV21-1 is a pseudogene locus. The CDR3 totals 16 residues. Here the CDR3 reads CASSPKGDTNTGELFF. The DNA of the CDR3 is TGTGCCAGCAGCCCGAAAGGCGACACCAACACCGGGGAGCTGTTTTTT.

This clone was seen a single time. V gene TRBV5-8 combines with J gene TRBJ1-5; D perhaps matches TRBD1 (5 bases). This CDR3 has 17 amino acids. V shed 0 bases and J shed 1 base, with 14 bases lying between them. Germline V gene sequence: CDR1 SGHTS, CDR2 YDEGEE. CDR3 in amino acids: CASSLAAGDRSNQPQHF. The CDR3 DNA follows: TGTGCCAGCAGCTTGGCCGCGGGGGATCGGAGCAATCAGCCCCAGCATTTT.

The chain uses TRBV9 and TRBJ2-1, with no clear D. Germline assignment: CDR1 SGDLS and CDR2 YYNGEE. CDR3 length equals 12 residues. V shed 4 bases and J shed 8 bases, with 10 bases lying between them. For the CDR3, the DNA is TGTGCCAGCAGCTACGATCGGGATGAGCAGTTCTTC. The encoded protein is CASSYDRDEQFF.

This sequence joins TRBV14 and TRBJ1-2, with D possibly being TRBD1 (5 bases). The CDR3 has 15 amino acids. Germline V CDR1 and CDR2: SGHDN, FVKESK. The V and J ends lost 5 bases and 8 bases respectively, with 21 bases between them. CDR3 nucleotides: TGTGCCAGCAGCTCCTTAAGTCGGGGGAGAGGAGGCTACACCTTC. It specifies CASSSLSRGRGGYTF. The full variable domain, its missing parts supplied by reference TRBV14 and TRBJ1-2, is EAGVTQFPSHSVIEKGQTVTLRCDPISGHDNLYWYRRVMGKEIKFLLHFVKESKQDESGMPNNRFLAERTGGTYSTLKVQPAELEDSGVYFCASSSLSRGRGGYTFGSGTRLTVV.

The chain couples TRBV5-1 to TRBJ1-6, with D perhaps TRBD1 (5 bases). The V end lost 3 bases, the J end lost 10 bases, and 20 bases lay between the germline ends. The CDR3 is 16 residues long. Germline CDR1 and CDR2: SGHRS and YFSETQ. CDR3: CASSSRGEWGSSPLHF. In DNA form, the CDR3 reads TGCGCCAGCAGCTCCCGGGGGGAGTGGGGTAGCTCACCCCTCCACTTT. Full variable domain (rest looked up from reference TRBV5-1 and TRBJ1-6): KAGVTQTPRYLIKTRGQQVTLSCSPISGHRSVSWYQQTPGQGLQFLFEYFSETQRNKGNFPGRFSGRQFSNSRSEMNVSTLELGDSALYLCASSSRGEWGSSPLHFGNGTRLTVT.

This sequence joins TRBV7-9 and TRBJ2-2; TRBD1 matches 9 bases. The CDR3 totals 15 residues. The ends lost 5 bases at V and 5 bases at J; junction bases unmatched: 6. Germline CDR1 is SEHNR and CDR2 is FQNEAQ (reference sequence). In DNA, the CDR3 is TGTGCCAGCAGCCGCGTCGGGACAGGGACCGGGGAGCTGTTTTTT. This codes for CASSRVGTGTGELFF.

The V gene is TRBV7-3, the J gene TRBJ2-1, with 7 bases identical to TRBD1. V trimming: 5 bases; J trimming: 5 bases; junction bases outside the gene matches: 6. Germline V gene sequence: CDR1 SGHTA, CDR2 FQGTGA. The CDR3 is made up of 14 amino acids. This chain's CDR3 is CASSPGQRNNEQFF. CDR3 in DNA: TGTGCCAGCAGCCCGGGACAGCGCAACAATGAGCAGTTCTTC.

This chain connects TRBV4-2 to TRBJ2-5; 11 bases line up with TRBD2. The CDR3 contains 17 residues. J was trimmed by 4 bases and V by 0 bases; bases with no gene match: 7. The germline V gene encodes CDR1 LGHNA and CDR2 YNFKEQ. The CDR3 sequence is CASSQDGNSGRGETQYF. The CDR3, as DNA: TGTGCCAGCAGCCAAGATGGGAATAGCGGGAGGGGAGAGACCCAGTACTTC.

V usage is TRBV6-2 or TRBV6-3 and J usage is TRBJ1-1, with 7 positions matching TRBD1. Germline lookup yields CDR1 MNHEY and CDR2 SVGEGT. V shed 7 bases and J 0 bases; nucleotides not matched to a gene: 5. The length of the CDR3 is 14 residues. CDR3 nucleotide sequence: TGTGCCAGCAACCCGGACAGGCTGAACACTGAAGCTTTCTTT. This sequence encodes CASNPDRLNTEAFF.

This rearrangement joins TRBV11-1 to TRBJ1-6; 7 bases agree with TRBD1. CDR3 length: 16 amino acids. After removal of 4 bases from V and 6 bases from J, the junction contained 9 bases not matched to a gene. Germline values: CDR1 SGHAT, CDR2 FQDESV (reference sequence). The CDR3 region is CASSSNTGTANSPLHF. CDR3 bases: TGTGCCAGCAGCTCGAACACCGGGACAGCTAATTCACCCCTCCACTTT. Full variable domain (rest looked up from reference TRBV11-1 and TRBJ1-6): EAEVAQSPRYKITEKSQAVAFWCDPISGHATLYWYRQILGQGPELLVQFQDESVVDDSQLPKDRFSAERLKGVDSTLKIQPAELGDSAMYLCASSSNTGTANSPLHFGNGTRLTVT.

This chain uses TRBV6-5 with TRBJ2-7; 7 bases align to TRBD1. The CDR3 loop spans 15 amino acids. Germline CDR1 is MNHEY and CDR2 is SVGAGI. Germline trimming cut 5 bases from V and 1 base from J; bases unmatched to any gene: 8. The chain's CDR3 is CASSRQGFKSYEQYF. The DNA of the CDR3 is TGTGCCAGCAGTCGACAGGGTTTTAAGTCCTACGAGCAGTACTTC.

The J gene is TRBJ2-2, the V gene TRBV9; D ambiguous. CDR3 length equals 15 residues. Germline lookup yields CDR1 SGDLS and CDR2 YYNGEE. V was trimmed by 0 bases and J by 6 bases, leaving 12 bases between them. The CDR3 nucleotides are TGTGCCAGCAGCGTAGCTGTAGCCCCAGCCGGGGAGCTGTTTTTT. Residues: CASSVAVAPAGELFF.

V and J are TRBV7-7 and TRBJ1-4; TRBD1 matches 9 bases. The germline gives CDR1 SSHAT, CDR2 FNYEAQ (reference sequence). The CDR3 is made up of 15 amino acids. CDR3 in DNA: TGTGCTAGCGGCGGACAGGGGCTGGTTAATGAAAAACTGTTTTTT. Its protein product is CASGGQGLVNEKLFF.

The chain recombines TRBV28 with TRBJ1-6; a possible D gene is TRBD1 (5 bases). Trimming took off 8 bases at V and 9 bases at J, with 14 bases between the two ends. CDR1 MDHEN and CDR2 SYDVKM come from the germline V gene. This CDR3 contains 13 residues. The CDR3 is CASGSGQGSPLHF. The CDR3 bases are TGTGCCAGCGGTTCAGGGCAGGGTTCACCCCTCCACTTT.

This clone showed up just once. The chain links TRBV21-1 to TRBJ1-1; the D call TRBD1 from the table was never checked on the DNA. TRBV21-1 is designated a pseudogene. The CDR3 is made up of 14 amino acids. As DNA, the CDR3 is TGTGCCAGCTCACGACAGGTCCAGAACACTGAAGCTTTCTTT. Its translation is CASSRQVQNTEAFF.

This clone has just one count. V gene TRBV7-8 combines with J gene TRBJ1-3; 8 nucleotides align to TRBD1. This CDR3 is 15 amino acids long. With 2 bases clipped from V and 4 bases from J, the junction kept 4 bases outside the gene matches. Germline V gene lookup returns CDR1 SGHVS and CDR2 FQNEAQ. The DNA of the CDR3 is TGTGCCAGCAGCTTATCAGACAGGGGCGGAAACACCATATATTTT. This encodes CASSLSDRGGNTIYF.

The J gene is TRBJ2-5, the V gene TRBV6-5; 10 nucleotides agree with TRBD2. J was trimmed by 9 bases and V by 0 bases; bases with no gene match: 4. CDR1 is MNHEY and CDR2 is SVGAGI in the germline V gene. CDR3 length: 14 residues. The DNA of the CDR3 is TGTGCCAGCAGTTACTCGGGGACTAGCGAGGCCCAGTACTTC. Its translation: CASSYSGTSEAQYF.

The chain combines TRBV18 with TRBJ2-1, with 9 nucleotides matching TRBD1. Trimming at V came to 6 bases and at J to 3 bases, leaving 15 bases not matched to a gene. Germline-derived CDR1 and CDR2 are KGHSH and LQKENI. The CDR3 is made up of 18 amino acids. This chain's CDR3 is CASSPATGTGGDYNEQFF. The CDR3 nucleotides are TGTGCCAGCTCCCCGGCGACCGGAACAGGGGGCGACTACAATGAGCAGTTCTTC.